Following are 15 T cell receptor beta chains from one sample sequenced in a study of CD8 T cells in ankylosing spondylitis. Study conclusions and caveats: Blood from ankylosing spondylitis patients appeared to carry a characteristic roughly eight-variant TCR beta motif.

The antigens these receptors bind are not known. TCRdb recomputed calls from the 5' RACE reads with MiXCR, one row per CDR3 protein. The sample shows under 250,000 distinct CDR3 sequences, around 7.9% of them seen only once. Sequencing was carried out using blood, either unsorted or a sorted T cell fraction (not recorded which). The receptors derive from a male donor with ankylosing spondylitis.

This clonotype was seen at least ten times. This chain joins TRBV18 and TRBJ2-7; 10 nucleotides align to TRBD2. The ends lost 0 bases at V and 2 bases at J; junction bases unmatched: 10. This CDR3 is 18 amino acids long. Germline loops: CDR1 KGHSH, CDR2 LQKENI. CDR3 amino acids: CASSPPLPRTSGAYEQYF. In nucleotides, the CDR3 is TGTGCCAGCTCACCACCGCTTCCTCGGACTAGCGGTGCCTACGAGCAGTACTTC. The entire variable domain, with the rest obtained from reference TRBV18 and TRBJ2-7, is as follows: NAGVMQNPRHLVRRRGQEARLRCSPMKGHSHVYWYRQLPEEGLKFMVYLQKENIIDESGMPKERFSAEFPKEGPSILRIQQVVRGDSAAYFCASSPPLPRTSGAYEQYFGPGTRLTVT.

The gene calls are TRBV28 and TRBJ1-5, with a possible D match to TRBD1 (6 bases). V was pared by 4 bases and J by 6 bases, with 13 bases between. Germline lookup yields CDR1 MDHEN and CDR2 SYDVKM. CDR3 length equals 14 residues. The CDR3 coding sequence is TGTGCCAGCAGTTACTACAGGGTTGGTCAGCCCCAGCATTTT. This translates into CASSYYRVGQPQHF. Full variable domain (outside the CDR3, taken from reference TRBV28 and TRBJ1-5): DVKVTQSSRYLVKRTGEKVFLECVQDMDHENMFWYRQDPGLGLRLIYFSYDVKMKEKGDIPEGYSVSREKKERFSLILESASTNQTSMYLCASSYYRVGQPQHFGDGTRLSIL.

This clonotype was detected ten times or more. The chain recombines TRBV7-9 with TRBJ1-2, with TRBD1 matching 10 bases. Germline values: CDR1 SEHNR, CDR2 FQNEAQ (reference sequence). This CDR3 has 14 residues. V dropped 5 bases and J dropped 7; count of bases not matched to a gene: 7. This CDR3 is CASSPGTGAAGYTF. The CDR3, as DNA: TGTGCCAGCAGCCCGGGGACAGGGGCCGCTGGCTACACCTTC.

This clonotype was observed at least ten times. The chain is built from TRBV10-3 and TRBJ2-7; possibly TRBD1 or TRBD2 for D (5 bases each). The germline gives CDR1 ENHRY, CDR2 SYGVKD. Trimming took 10 bases from V and 3 from J, leaving 10 bases between them. The CDR3 consists of 11 residues. CDR3 region: CASWDGYEQYF. In DNA form, the CDR3 reads TGTGCCAGCTGGGACGGCTACGAGCAGTACTTC.

Ten or more counts support this clonotype. The rearrangement uses TRBV2 and TRBJ2-5; 8 bases match TRBD1. The CDR3 extends over 13 amino acids. The germline V gene has CDR1 SNHLY and CDR2 FYNNEI. The ends lost 7 bases at V and 5 bases at J; junction bases unmatched: 6. The CDR3: CASTMTGVETQYF. The CDR3 nucleotides are TGTGCCAGCACCATGACAGGGGTTGAGACCCAGTACTTC.

The chain employs TRBV28 and TRBJ2-5; D unresolved. The germline gives CDR1 MDHEN, CDR2 SYDVKM. The V gene lost 3 bases and the J gene lost 0 bases, with 5 bases spanning the gap. This CDR3 region has 13 residues. Here the CDR3 reads CASSLPNQETQYF. The CDR3 bases are TGTGCCAGCAGTTTGCCTAACCAAGAGACCCAGTACTTC.

In its sample, this clonotype was seen many times. The chain joins TRBV4-2 to TRBJ2-7; D is ambiguous. The CDR3 is 15 residues long. Between the trimmed V and J ends, which lost 0 bases and 3 bases, there was a span of 12 bases. Germline CDR1 is LGHNA and CDR2 is YNFKEQ. In DNA form, the CDR3 reads TGTGCCAGCAGCCAAGAGTCTACCGAGCGCTACGAGCAGTACTTC. This sequence encodes CASSQESTERYEQYF.

The sample holds a few counts of this clonotype. The CDR3 sequence: CASSIAGETYEQYF. CDR3 sequence (DNA): TGTGCCAGCAGTATTGCGGGAGAGACCTACGAGCAGTACTTC. The chain employs TRBV27 and TRBJ2-7, with TRBD2 matching 7 bases. The CDR3 loop spans 14 amino acids. The ends lost 5 bases at V and 2 bases at J; junction bases unmatched: 6. CDR1 is MNHEY and CDR2 is SMNVEV in the germline V gene (reference sequence).

The V gene is TRBV20-1, the J gene TRBJ2-7; no clear D gene. V shed 5 bases and J shed 2 bases, with 19 bases lying between them. CDR1 is DFQATT and CDR2 is SNEGSKA in the germline V gene (reference sequence). This CDR3 spans 15 amino acids. CDR3 amino acids: CSAAAKDRAPYEQYF. DNA for the CDR3: TGCAGTGCTGCAGCCAAGGACCGGGCCCCCTACGAGCAGTACTTC.

In its sample, this clonotype was seen a few times. The chain combines TRBV7-9 with TRBJ2-5; weak D call: TRBD1 (6 bases). The V gene's germline CDR1 is SEHNR and CDR2 FQNEAQ (reference sequence). V gave up 3 bases and J gave up 6 bases, with 17 bases separating them. The CDR3 runs 15 residues. The CDR3 DNA sequence: TGTGCCAGCAGCTTTGAGGGGGATGGGGCCCAGACCCAGTACTTC. Its protein is CASSFEGDGAQTQYF.

This clonotype was detected only a few times. The chain has TRBV20-1 and TRBJ2-1; 8 bases are shared with TRBD1. The CDR3 runs to 14 residues. J was trimmed by 3 bases and V by 1 base; bases with no gene match: 2. Germline assignment: CDR1 DFQATT and CDR2 SNEGSKA (reference sequence). This CDR3 reads CSARGQGNYNEQFF. For the CDR3, the DNA is TGCAGTGCTAGAGGACAGGGGAACTACAATGAGCAGTTCTTC.

In this sample, this clonotype turned up many times. J is TRBJ2-1 and V is TRBV6-2 or TRBV6-3; D remains ambiguous. This CDR3 has 11 residues. V lost 6 bases and J lost 13, with 13 bases in between. The V gene's germline CDR1 is MNHEY and CDR2 SVGEGT. In DNA form, the CDR3 reads TGTGCCAGCAGCTACCCCGGGTCTCAGTTCTTC. Translation: CASSYPGSQFF.

This clonotype has only a few counts. The chain links TRBV5-1 to TRBJ2-3; no definite D call. This CDR3 spans 16 amino acids. The V end was cut by 4 bases, the J end by 0 bases, with 15 bases between. Per germline, CDR1 SGHRS and CDR2 YFSETQ. The CDR3: CASSLTRDPSTDTQYF. DNA of the CDR3: TGCGCCAGCAGCCTCACTCGCGATCCTAGCACAGATACGCAGTATTTT.

This clonotype has a handful of counts. The DNA of the CDR3 is TGTGCCAGCAGTCCGAGGCTCTACGAGCAGTACTTC. Translation: CASSPRLYEQYF. The chain carries TRBV11-3 and TRBJ2-7, with D uncertain. The ends were cut back, 6 bases at V and 3 bases at J, with 9 bases in the middle. CDR3 length: 12 residues. Germline V gene data show CDR1 as SGHNT and CDR2 as YENEEA. Full variable domain (rest looked up from reference TRBV11-3 and TRBJ2-7): EAGVVQSPRYKIIEKKQPVAFWCNPISGHNTLYWYLQNLGQGPELLIRYENEEAVDDSQLPKDRFSAERLKGVDSTLKIQPAELGDSAVYLCASSPRLYEQYFGPGTRLTVT.

This clonotype was seen at least ten times. This chain connects TRBV7-9 to TRBJ2-1; D is unresolved. CDR1 and CDR2 from the germline V gene are SEHNR and FQNEAQ (reference sequence). The CDR3 length is 16 residues. Trimming took off 5 bases at V and 1 base at J, with 15 bases between the two ends. For the CDR3, the DNA is TGTGCCAGCAGCGGCCTGCCTAGGCCGTCCTACAATGAGCAGTTCTTC. Its protein product is CASSGLPRPSYNEQFF. Full variable domain (rest looked up from reference TRBV7-9 and TRBJ2-1): DTGVSQNPRHKITKRGQNVTFRCDPISEHNRLYWYRQTLGQGPEFLTYFQNEAQLEKSRLLSDRFSAERPKGSFSTLEIQRTEQGDSAMYLCASSGLPRPSYNEQFFGPGTRLTVL.